This T cell receptor (beta chain) was documented in a study of T cell responses to AZD1222 COVID-19 vaccine (TCRdb year 2021). Background on the whole study: TCR sequencing covered over 230 trial participants: 200 to 220 given two doses of AZD1222 and about 26 given two doses of MenACWY control vaccine. Trial participants were enrolled by age into 18-55, 56-69 and 70-plus year subgroups, with roughly 160, 29 and 62 TCR-sequenced participants respectively. What the work shows at the level of the full study, not this receptor alone: Participants were mostly white British and included more females than males, and it was suggested by the authors that clonal diversity may have been underestimated. Because no day 14 peak-response samples were available, the repertoires could be characterized only after the peak T cell response. Epitopes outside the regions mutated in the B.1.351 and B.1.1.7 variants were reportedly recognized by nearly half of the unique spike-specific TCRs. In the small 56-69-year group, the increase in depth fell short of significance, most likely because of low power. Conclusions about previously exposed vaccinees are limited because only a handful of AZD1222 recipients were SARS-CoV-2 seropositive at baseline. The whole spike protein was spanned by vaccine-associated CD4 TCRs, and dominant responses were seen in regions 160-218 and 743-854. A significant rise in spike-specific TCR breadth and depth was observed after two AZD1222 doses relative to day 0 and relative to MenACWY recipients.

The CDR3 regions of human TCRbeta chains were analyzed by immunosequencing. In the authors' own workflow: Repertoire TCRs were matched against a reference library of SARS-CoV-2-specific TCRs generated with the MIRA antigen-specificity platform. Breadth was defined as the fraction of unique TCRs that were SARS-CoV-2-associated, and depth was defined as the fraction of total T cells that were SARS-CoV-2-associated. Using the MIRA data, each spike-specific TCR was mapped to the spike region that the TCR reacts to and placed in a CD4 or CD8 class. Log10-transformed breadth and depth values were compared by one-way ANOVA with Sidak's multiple comparisons tests. Imported from immuneACCESS, the table was reduced by TCRdb to in-frame sequences with V and J called. These copies leave out some clones; in studies compared against another copy, an unresolved V gene accounts for under half, and the cause of the remainder is not known. V, J and clone size reflect that table, while D and trimming were determined from the DNA. Here the sample has fewer than 85,000 clones; 85% to 90% occur a single time. In total, the top ten clones hold 4% to 5% of the sample.

As to this clone: The antigen this receptor binds is unknown. Base qualities are missing; no much larger clone stands one base away.

The germline V gene encodes CDR1 WNHNN and CDR2 SYGVQD (reference sequence). The CDR3 runs 13 amino acids, cysteine and phenylalanine included. The only DNA kept is the CDR3, 39 bases in frame from the first base. Deletion took 10 bases off V and 8 bases off J, with a span of 20 bases between the germline ends. The time point label here, explained by the study, means: about 28 days (+/-7) after the second vaccine dose. The meaning of the sample's treatment or condition label: meningococcal conjugate vaccine given as trial control. Vaccinee samples were obtained from the UK trials COV001 and COV002, which included a single-blind randomized controlled phase 2/3 trial of AZD1222 (ChAdOx1 nCoV-19) in healthy adults. Trial participant PBMC samples were collected at day 0 and day 28 after the second dose for TCRbeta chain sequencing.

The clonotype originates from an adult who received the MenACWY meningococcal vaccine as a control. The source was peripheral blood, collected 28 days after the second dose of the MenACWY control vaccine. The rearranged segments are TRBV10-1 and TRBJ1-2, and perhaps TRBD1 as D gene, on 5 matching bases. The DNA reads as follows: TGCGCCACCTCCGAATCCGGGGCGCTGGGCTACACCTTC. Translated, this gives CATSESGALGYTF.